This record looks at one T cell receptor (beta chain) sequence and its context. The antigen is not known. Profiled with immunoSEQ multiplex PCR; TCRdb holds only in-frame clones, not every one. The data hold 150,000 to 200,000 clones, with approximately 90% observed a single time. J gave up 4 bases and V 2 bases, and 10 bases lay outside the gene matches. The germline CDR1 and CDR2 sequences are MDHEN and SYDVKM. The CDR3 totals 16 residues. The data were taken from a study of lymphopenia after photon versus proton radiotherapy. Study conclusions and caveats: After the lymphocyte nadir, photon-treated repertoires showed oligoclonal expansion, especially of CD8+ Temra cells.

The material was peripheral blood, obtained from a patient treated with photon-based radiotherapy. The origin of this receptor is a man aged 45-60 years with gastric cancer. The chain combines TRBV28 with TRBJ1-2; 7 bases are a match to TRBD1. CDR3 residues: CASSLVPPDRAYGYTF. The CDR3 DNA sequence: TGTGCCAGCAGTTTAGTCCCACCCGACAGGGCCTATGGCTACACCTTC.